This T cell receptor (beta chain) was obtained from a study of T cell responses to AZD1222 COVID-19 vaccine. Study conclusions and caveats: Recipients of two AZD1222 doses showed rising Spike-specific TCR breadth and depth.

For this clone: Antigen: not known.

Germline CDR1 MNHEY, CDR2 SMNVEV (reference sequence). This CDR3 spans 13 amino acids. J was trimmed by 3 bases and V by 8 bases; bases with no gene match: 3. Data came from immunoSEQ multiplex PCR; TCRdb stores just in-frame clones and leaves some out. The repertoire holds about 110,000 clones, with approximately 91% as singletons. J is TRBJ1-2 and V is TRBV27, with TRBD1 identical over 10 bases. The source was peripheral blood, collected on day 0 of AZD1222 vaccination. This receptor was obtained from an adult in good health. The CDR3 coding sequence is TGTGCCAGCCGGACAGGGGGAGACTATGGCTACACCTTC. Translation gives CASRTGGDYGYTF.